This passage covers 27 T cell receptor beta chains from one sample sequenced in a study of identical twins. TCRdb passed the 5' RACE reads through MiXCR, listing each CDR3 protein once. This table holds hundreds of thousands of distinct CDR3 sequences, approximately 13% found once. The sample also formed part of further work on yellow fever vaccine responses in identical twins.

Sequencing input: CD8+ T cells sorted from blood. All receptors derive from a woman aged 18-29 years in good health.

This clonotype appeared a few times. This sequence joins TRBV15 and TRBJ2-7; 11 nucleotides match TRBD2. The CDR3 runs to 16 residues. Germline CDR1 reads LNHNV; CDR2 reads YYDKDF (reference sequence). Trimming at V came to 0 bases and at J to 3 bases, leaving 4 bases not matched to a gene. The CDR3 loop reads CATSRDVTSGSYEQYF. For the CDR3, the DNA is TGTGCCACCAGCAGAGATGTAACTAGCGGGAGCTACGAGCAGTACTTC.

The chain combines TRBV5-1 with TRBJ2-7; 14 bases match TRBD2. The V gene's germline CDR1 is SGHRS and CDR2 YFSETQ. The junction had 6 bases not matched to a gene; V was cut back by 4 bases and J by 3 bases. The CDR3 consists of 16 residues. DNA of the CDR3: TGCGCCAGCAGCAAGGGACTAGCGGGAGTGGACTACGAGCAGTACTTC. It specifies CASSKGLAGVDYEQYF.

This clonotype occurred a few times. The V and J genes are TRBV7-3 and TRBJ2-7; D may be TRBD1 or TRBD2 (6 bases each). Trimming took off 5 bases at V and 3 bases at J, with 17 bases between the two ends. In germline, CDR1 is SGHTA, CDR2 FQGTGA. The CDR3 spans 15 residues. CDR3 sequence (DNA): TGTGCCAGCAGCCCTACGGGGGCATACTTCTACGAGCAGTACTTC. Residues: CASSPTGAYFYEQYF.

There are a few counts of this clonotype. This rearrangement joins TRBV6-1 to TRBJ2-3; 12 bases align to TRBD2. The germline CDR1 and CDR2 sequences are MNHNS and SASEGT. The CDR3 loop spans 14 amino acids. The V segment lost 9 bases and the J segment 4 bases; nucleotides outside the gene matches: 5. The CDR3 nucleotides are TGTGCCAGTGGAGGGACTAGCGGGCCAGATACGCAGTATTTT. This sequence encodes CASGGTSGPDTQYF.

This clonotype appeared a few times. This sequence joins TRBV7-2 and TRBJ2-7; D unresolved. Germline V gene data show CDR1 as SGHTA and CDR2 as FQGNSA. CDR3 size: 14 residues. Deletions cut 1 base from V and 6 bases from J, with 13 bases between. Written as DNA, the CDR3 is TGTGCCAGCAGCTTAGTTGTGGGGTCGGGCGAGCAGTACGTC. Its translation is CASSLVVGSGEQYV.

The chain is built from TRBV2 and TRBJ2-3, with 14 bases fitting TRBD2. With V trimmed by 5 bases and J by 4 bases, 8 bases remained unmatched. The CDR3 sequence is 17 residues long. CDR1 and CDR2 from the germline V gene are SNHLY and FYNNEI. The CDR3 spells CASSYSTSGRAADTQYF. CDR3 nucleotides: TGTGCCAGCAGTTACTCGACTAGCGGGAGGGCCGCAGATACGCAGTATTTT.

This clonotype has more than one count but fewer than ten. The rearrangement joins TRBV5-1 to TRBJ2-1, with TRBD2 matching 12 bases. Germline assignment: CDR1 SGHRS and CDR2 YFSETQ. The CDR3 totals 17 residues. Unmatched junction bases numbered 8, after V lost 4 bases and J lost 3 bases. The CDR3 nucleotides are TGCGCCAGCAGCCCGACTGAACTAGCGGGAGGCTACAATGAGCAGTTCTTC. It specifies CASSPTELAGGYNEQFF.

Many counts were recorded for this clonotype. The chain employs TRBV11-3 and TRBJ2-1; 12 bases map to TRBD2. Germline loops: CDR1 SGHNT, CDR2 YENEEA. This CDR3 has 15 residues. The trim removed 4 bases at V and 12 bases at J, leaving 10 bases unmatched. The CDR3 DNA is TGTGCCAGCAGCTCAATGACTAGCGGGAGAGGGGGGCAGTTCTTC. Its protein product is CASSSMTSGRGGQFF.

A word on this clonotype: A much larger clone is a single base away; this may be a read error. This sequence joins TRBV20-1 and TRBJ2-1; the D gene is possibly TRBD2 (5 bases). This CDR3 region has 15 residues. Germline V gene data show CDR1 as DFQATT and CDR2 as SNEGSKA (reference sequence). V gave up 6 bases and J gave up 4 bases, with 19 bases separating them. The chain's CDR3 is CSANPQPAAYNEQFF. Here the CDR3 DNA reads TGCAGTGCCAACCCCCAGCCAGCGGCTTACAATGAGCAGTTCTTC.

This clonotype was recorded at least ten times. This chain connects TRBV20-1 to TRBJ2-1; TRBD2 is a possible D gene (6 bases). The CDR3 contains 15 residues. The V gene's germline CDR1 is DFQATT and CDR2 SNEGSKA (reference sequence). Trimming stripped 0 bases from V and 0 bases from J, with 9 bases between. The CDR3 DNA is TGCAGTGCTAGAGATCTAGCGAGCTCCTACAATGAGCAGTTCTTC. Translated, it gives CSARDLASSYNEQFF.

There are a few counts of this clonotype. This rearrangement joins TRBV5-6 to TRBJ2-1; D call uncertain. V was trimmed by 1 base and J by 7 bases, leaving 6 bases between them. The length of the CDR3 is 12 residues. Germline loops: CDR1 SGHDT, CDR2 YYEEEE. Written as DNA, the CDR3 is TGTGCCAGCAGCTTGTTTCAGAATGAGCAGTTCTTC. Translating it yields CASSLFQNEQFF. The complete variable domain, with remaining parts taken from reference TRBV5-6 and TRBJ2-1, reads DAGVTQSPTHLIKTRGQQVTLRCSPKSGHDTVSWYQQALGQGPQFIFQYYEEEERQRGNFPDRFSGHQFPNYSSELNVNALLLGDSALYLCASSLFQNEQFFGPGTRLTVL.

This clonotype was counted many times. The gene calls are TRBV12-3 or TRBV12-4 and TRBJ1-1, with unresolved D. V shed 2 bases and J shed 3 bases, with 7 bases lying between them. CDR3 length: 13 residues. CDR3 sequence (DNA): TGTGCCAGCAGTTTAACGGGAGACACTGAAGCTTTCTTT. This gives the protein CASSLTGDTEAFF.

The chain has TRBV29-1 and TRBJ1-1; D call uncertain. This CDR3 contains 8 residues. V gave up 7 bases and J gave up 14 bases, with 11 bases separating them. Germline V gene data show CDR1 as SQVTM and CDR2 as ANQGSEA. Here the CDR3 reads CSAGFGFF. The CDR3 region has the DNA TGCAGCGCTGGGTTTGGGTTCTTT.

In this sample, this clonotype turned up a few times. The chain combines TRBV28 with TRBJ2-7, with 13 bases that match TRBD2. V trimming: 2 bases; J trimming: 6 bases; junction bases outside the gene matches: 16. The CDR3 loop spans 19 amino acids. The germline V gene has CDR1 MDHEN and CDR2 SYDVKM. The CDR3 bases are TGTGCCAGCAGTTTAAGGGTCCGGACTAGCGGGAGTCCGCTTCGCGAGCAGTACTTC. Translation gives CASSLRVRTSGSPLREQYF. Full variable domain (rest looked up from reference TRBV28 and TRBJ2-7): DVKVTQSSRYLVKRTGEKVFLECVQDMDHENMFWYRQDPGLGLRLIYFSYDVKMKEKGDIPEGYSVSREKKERFSLILESASTNQTSMYLCASSLRVRTSGSPLREQYFGPGTRLTVT.

Only a few counts were recorded for this clonotype. The rearrangement links TRBV20-1 to TRBJ2-1; 8 bases fit TRBD2. The ends lost 5 bases at V and 3 bases at J; junction bases unmatched: 6. There are 14 residues in the CDR3. The germline gives CDR1 DFQATT, CDR2 SNEGSKA (reference sequence). In DNA form, the CDR3 reads TGCAGTGCTCGGTGGCGGGGGGACTACAATGAGCAGTTCTTC. Its protein product is CSARWRGDYNEQFF.

The V call is TRBV20-1, the J call TRBJ1-1; D may be TRBD1 (5 bases). The CDR3 contains 13 residues. The ends were cut back, 6 bases at V and 1 base at J, with 12 bases in the middle. Germline V lookup: CDR1 DFQATT, CDR2 SNEGSKA (reference sequence). The chain's CDR3 is CSALGRKNTEAFF. The CDR3 nucleotides are TGCAGTGCCTTGGGACGGAAGAACACTGAAGCTTTCTTT.

The chain carries TRBV12-3 or TRBV12-4 and TRBJ2-7; possibly TRBD2 for D (7 bases). This CDR3 spans 14 amino acids. Trimming pared 7 bases from V and 4 bases from J, leaving 17 bases between. The CDR3: CASKGGARGYEQYF. DNA of the CDR3: TGTGCCAGCAAAGGGGGGGCGCGGGGATACGAGCAGTACTTC.

The chain combines TRBV20-1 with TRBJ1-1, with D unresolved. CDR1 is DFQATT and CDR2 is SNEGSKA in the germline V gene (reference sequence). CDR3 size: 11 residues. The CDR3 sequence is CTLTDYTEAFF. CDR3 in DNA: TGCACGCTCACAGACTACACTGAAGCTTTCTTT.

In its sample, this clonotype was seen many times. V usage is TRBV12-3 or TRBV12-4 and J usage is TRBJ2-5; D unresolved. This CDR3 has 13 residues. With 5 bases removed from V and 2 bases from J, the gap between germline ends came to 9 bases. The CDR3 region is CASSPDIQETQYF. The CDR3 region has the DNA TGTGCCAGCAGTCCAGACATACAAGAGACCCAGTACTTC.

The chain carries TRBV5-5 and TRBJ2-1, with D possibly matching TRBD1 (6 bases). The CDR3 is 18 residues long. The V gene's germline CDR1 is SGHKS and CDR2 YYEKEE (reference sequence). Trimming took off 7 bases at V and 8 bases at J, with 31 bases between the two ends. Written as DNA, the CDR3 is TGTGCCAGCTTTCGATTTACCGGGGACACTGCAAGCGGATATGAGCAGTTCTTC. Amino acid sequence: CASFRFTGDTASGYEQFF.

This chain links TRBV12-3 or TRBV12-4 with TRBJ1-1; D not resolved. This CDR3 has 13 amino acids. V was trimmed by 6 bases and J by 5 bases, leaving 13 bases between them. The CDR3 protein is CASSPAGMTEAFF. The CDR3 nucleotides are TGTGCCAGCAGCCCGGCGGGGATGACTGAAGCTTTCTTT.

This clonotype was detected ten times or more. V and J are TRBV12-3 or TRBV12-4 and TRBJ2-1; TRBD2 matches at 9 bases. CDR3 length: 16 residues. The V gene end was trimmed by 6 bases and the J gene end by 3 bases; junction bases not matched to a gene: 9. This chain's CDR3 is CASRQQGTSNYNEQFF. The CDR3 coding sequence is TGTGCCAGCAGACAACAGGGGACTAGCAACTACAATGAGCAGTTCTTC.

This clonotype has just a few counts. The gene calls are TRBV6-1 and TRBJ2-3, with D possibly being TRBD2 (5 bases). The CDR3 has 15 residues. V was trimmed by 9 bases and J by 2 bases, leaving 18 bases between them. Looked up from germline, CDR1 is MNHNS and CDR2 is SASEGT. DNA for the CDR3: TGTGCCAGTTGGGAAGGAGAGCGGATCACAGATACGCAGTATTTT. Its translation is CASWEGERITDTQYF.

This clonotype was picked up a small number of times. CDR3 loop: CASSLGINEKLFF. The DNA of the CDR3 is TGTGCCAGCAGCTTAGGGATCAATGAAAAACTGTTTTTT. V gene TRBV7-9 combines with J gene TRBJ1-4; D unclear. This CDR3 comprises 13 residues. Germline CDR1 reads SEHNR; CDR2 reads FQNEAQ (reference sequence). Trimming removed 1 base at V and 5 bases at J, with 5 bases between.

DNA for the CDR3: TGTGCCAGCAGTGATGTTGCAGGAACAGTACAAGAGACCCAGTACTTC. As protein: CASSDVAGTVQETQYF. The chain recombines TRBV6-1 with TRBJ2-5, with no clear D. There are 16 residues in the CDR3. With 3 bases removed from V and 2 bases from J, the gap between germline ends came to 16 bases. CDR1 is MNHNS and CDR2 is SASEGT in the germline V gene.

The chain combines TRBV7-9 with TRBJ2-1, with a weak D call TRBD2 (6 bases). The germline V and J ends were trimmed by 3 bases and 5 bases, with 14 bases remaining between them. The CDR3 spans 15 residues. Germline CDR1 reads SEHNR; CDR2 reads FQNEAQ (reference sequence). CDR3 sequence (DNA): TGTGCCAGCAGCTTTAGCGAGGAGGGAAACAATGAGCAGTTCTTC. Its translation: CASSFSEEGNNEQFF.

This clonotype has a count of ten or more. The chain carries TRBV25-1 and TRBJ1-4; 8 bases fit TRBD1. The CDR3 has 16 residues. The germline V gene encodes CDR1 MGHDK and CDR2 SYGVNS. The V segment lost 1 base and the J segment 5 bases; nucleotides outside the gene matches: 6. The CDR3 region has the DNA TGTGCCAGCAGTGAATCTCGGACAGGGCCGAATGAAAAACTGTTTTTT. Its translation is CASSESRTGPNEKLFF.